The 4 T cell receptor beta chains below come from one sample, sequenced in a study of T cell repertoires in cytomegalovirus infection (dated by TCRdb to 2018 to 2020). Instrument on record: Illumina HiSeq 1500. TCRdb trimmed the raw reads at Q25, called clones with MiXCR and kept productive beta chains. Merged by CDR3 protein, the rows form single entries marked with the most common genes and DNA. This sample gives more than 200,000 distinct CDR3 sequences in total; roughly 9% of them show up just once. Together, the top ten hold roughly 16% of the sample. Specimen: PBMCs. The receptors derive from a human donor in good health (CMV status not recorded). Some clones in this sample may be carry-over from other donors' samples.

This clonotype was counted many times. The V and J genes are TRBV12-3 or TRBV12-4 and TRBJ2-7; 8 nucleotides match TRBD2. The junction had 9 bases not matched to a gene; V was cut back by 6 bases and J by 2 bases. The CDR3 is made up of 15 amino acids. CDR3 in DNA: TGTGCCAGCAGGGATAGCGGGACTGTCACCTACGAGCAGTACTTC. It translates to CASRDSGTVTYEQYF.

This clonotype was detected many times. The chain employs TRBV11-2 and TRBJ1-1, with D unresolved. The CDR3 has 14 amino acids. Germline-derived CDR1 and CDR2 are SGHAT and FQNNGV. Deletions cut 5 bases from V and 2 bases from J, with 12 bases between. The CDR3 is CASSTRQTNTEAFF. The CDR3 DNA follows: TGTGCCAGCAGCACCCGGCAGACCAACACTGAAGCTTTCTTT.

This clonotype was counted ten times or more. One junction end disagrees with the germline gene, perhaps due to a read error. As DNA, the CDR3 is TGTGCTAGCAGCTCGACAGGGGAGACCCAGTACTTC. Its translation: CASSSTGETQYF. The chain joins TRBV7-7 to TRBJ2-5; 7 bases map to TRBD1. Germline V gene sequence: CDR1 SSHAT, CDR2 FNYEAQ (reference sequence). The CDR3 sequence is 12 residues long.

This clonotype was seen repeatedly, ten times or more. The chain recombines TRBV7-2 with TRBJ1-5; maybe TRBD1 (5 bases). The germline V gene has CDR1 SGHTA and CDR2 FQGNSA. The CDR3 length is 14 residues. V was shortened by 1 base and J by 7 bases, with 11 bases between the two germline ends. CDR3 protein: CASSLVSQGQPQHF. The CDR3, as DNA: TGTGCCAGCAGCTTAGTTAGCCAGGGACAGCCCCAGCATTTT.